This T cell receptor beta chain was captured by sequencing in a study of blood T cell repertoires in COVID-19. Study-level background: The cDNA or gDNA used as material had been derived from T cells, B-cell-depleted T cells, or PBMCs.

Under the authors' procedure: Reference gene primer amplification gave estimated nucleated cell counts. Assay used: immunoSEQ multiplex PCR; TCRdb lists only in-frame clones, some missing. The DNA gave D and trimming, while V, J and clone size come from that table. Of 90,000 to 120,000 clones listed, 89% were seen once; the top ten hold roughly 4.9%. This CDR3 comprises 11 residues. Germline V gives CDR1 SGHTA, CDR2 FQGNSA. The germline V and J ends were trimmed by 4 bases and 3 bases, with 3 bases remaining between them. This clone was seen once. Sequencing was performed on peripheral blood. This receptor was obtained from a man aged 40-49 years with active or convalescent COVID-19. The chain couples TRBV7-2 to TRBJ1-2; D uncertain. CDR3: CASSSYYGYTF. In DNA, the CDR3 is TGTGCCAGCAGCTCGTACTATGGCTACACCTTC.